This TCR beta chain appears in the sequencing data of a study of blood T cell repertoires in COVID-19. About the study: In each case, the material was cDNA or gDNA derived from T cells, B-cell-depleted T cells, or PBMCs.

Authors' methods: Reference gene primer amplification in the assay estimated nucleated cell counts. Repertoires were generated with immunoSEQ multiplex PCR, while TCRdb's copy carries only in-frame clones and drops some. V and J calls and clone size are those listed in that table; D and trimming were worked out from the DNA. The sample includes 150,000 to 200,000 clones, under 90% of them seen just once. V gave up 0 bases and J gave up 8 bases; unmatched junction bases: 12. This CDR3 contains 18 residues. CDR1 SGHRS and CDR2 YFSETQ come from the germline V gene. Sequenced input: peripheral blood. The clonotype comes from a woman aged 80 or older with acute or convalescent COVID-19. This chain links TRBV5-1 with TRBJ2-4; TRBD2 matches at 12 bases. The CDR3 nucleotides read TGCGCCAGCAGCTTGGGACTAGCGGGAGCGCCTAGGAACCACATTCAGTACTTC. It translates to CASSLGLAGAPRNHIQYF.